This T cell receptor beta chain derives from a study of monozygotic twins with inflammatory bowel disease. Overall study findings and caveats: Clonotype sharing was lower in IBD patients than healthy twins, most markedly with disease activity.

The CDR3 extends over 15 amino acids. The V gene's germline CDR1 is MNHEY and CDR2 SVGAGI. With regard to this clonotype: What it recognizes is unknown.

TCRdb re-called the 5' RACE reads; every CDR3 protein appears as one record, without DNA. The sample spans about 450,000 distinct CDR3 sequences; the ten largest clones claim about 2.4%. The sequenced sample was blood. The receptor was isolated from a human donor with ulcerative colitis or Crohn's disease, or a healthy co-twin of an affected twin (not recorded which). The gene calls are TRBV6-5 and TRBJ2-1; TCRdb names TRBD1, which stays unverified in the absence of DNA. CDR3 in amino acids: CASSYRRQFDNEQFF.